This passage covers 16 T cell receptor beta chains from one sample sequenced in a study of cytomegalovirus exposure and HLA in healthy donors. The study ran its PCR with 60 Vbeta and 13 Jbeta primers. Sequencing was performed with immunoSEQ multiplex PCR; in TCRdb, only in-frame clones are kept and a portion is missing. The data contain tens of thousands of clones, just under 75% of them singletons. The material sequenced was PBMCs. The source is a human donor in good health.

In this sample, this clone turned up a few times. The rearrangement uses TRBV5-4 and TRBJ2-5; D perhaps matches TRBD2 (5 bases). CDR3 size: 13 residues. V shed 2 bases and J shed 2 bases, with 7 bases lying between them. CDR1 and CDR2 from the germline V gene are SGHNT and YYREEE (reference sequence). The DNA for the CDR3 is TGTGCCAGCAGCTTCCCGGGACAAGAGACCCAGTACTTC. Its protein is CASSFPGQETQYF.

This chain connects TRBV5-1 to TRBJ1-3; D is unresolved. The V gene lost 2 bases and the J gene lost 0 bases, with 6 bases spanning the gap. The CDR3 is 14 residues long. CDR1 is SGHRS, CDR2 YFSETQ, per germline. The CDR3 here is CASSFEGSGNTIYF. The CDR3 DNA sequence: TGCGCCAGCAGCTTCGAGGGCTCTGGAAACACCATATATTTT.

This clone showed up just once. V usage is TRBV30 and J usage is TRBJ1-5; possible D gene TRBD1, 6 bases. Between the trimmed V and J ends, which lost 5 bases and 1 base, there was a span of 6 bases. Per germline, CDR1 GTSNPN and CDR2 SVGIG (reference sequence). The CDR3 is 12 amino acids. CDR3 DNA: TGTGCCTGGGGGGGCAGCAATCAGCCCCAGCATTTT. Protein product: CAWGGSNQPQHF.

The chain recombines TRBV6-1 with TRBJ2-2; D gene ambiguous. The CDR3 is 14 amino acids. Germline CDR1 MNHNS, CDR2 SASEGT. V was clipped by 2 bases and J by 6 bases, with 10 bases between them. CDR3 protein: CASSEPDGAGELFF. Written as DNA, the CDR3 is TGTGCCAGCAGTGAACCCGATGGAGCCGGGGAGCTGTTTTTT.

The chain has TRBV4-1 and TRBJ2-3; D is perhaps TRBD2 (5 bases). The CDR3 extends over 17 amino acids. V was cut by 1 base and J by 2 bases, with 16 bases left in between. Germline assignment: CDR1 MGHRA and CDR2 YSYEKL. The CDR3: CASSQGRSSLDTDTQYF. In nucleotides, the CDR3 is TGCGCCAGCAGCCAAGGGAGGAGCTCCCTGGACACAGATACGCAGTATTTT.

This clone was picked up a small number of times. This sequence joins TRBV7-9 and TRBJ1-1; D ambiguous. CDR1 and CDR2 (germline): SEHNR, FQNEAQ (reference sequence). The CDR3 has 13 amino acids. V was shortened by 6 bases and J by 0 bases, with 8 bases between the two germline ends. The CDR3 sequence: CASRETVNTEAFF. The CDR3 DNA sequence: TGTGCCAGCAGGGAGACGGTGAACACTGAAGCTTTCTTT. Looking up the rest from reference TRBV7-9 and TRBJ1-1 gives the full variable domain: DTGVSQNPRHKITKRGQNVTFRCDPISEHNRLYWYRQTLGQGPEFLTYFQNEAQLEKSRLLSDRFSAERPKGSFSTLEIQRTEQGDSAMYLCASRETVNTEAFFGQGTRLTVV.

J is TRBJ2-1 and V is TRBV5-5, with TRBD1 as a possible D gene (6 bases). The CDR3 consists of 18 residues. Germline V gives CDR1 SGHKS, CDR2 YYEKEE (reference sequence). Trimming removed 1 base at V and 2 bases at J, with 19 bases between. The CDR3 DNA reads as TGTGCCAGCAGCTTGCACTTACAGGGAAGCATCCCCTACAATGAGCAGTTCTTC. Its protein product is CASSLHLQGSIPYNEQFF.

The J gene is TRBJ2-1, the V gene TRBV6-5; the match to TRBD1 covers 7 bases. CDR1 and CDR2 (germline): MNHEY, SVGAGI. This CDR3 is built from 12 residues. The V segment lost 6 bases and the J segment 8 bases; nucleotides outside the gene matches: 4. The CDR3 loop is CASSLDRDEQFF. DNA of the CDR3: TGTGCCAGCAGCCTTGACAGGGATGAGCAGTTCTTC.

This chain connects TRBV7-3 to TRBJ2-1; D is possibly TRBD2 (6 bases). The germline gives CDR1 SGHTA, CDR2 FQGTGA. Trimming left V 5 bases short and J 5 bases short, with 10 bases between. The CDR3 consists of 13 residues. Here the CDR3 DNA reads TGTGCCAGCAGCCCGGGCGGGAACAATGAGCAGTTCTTC. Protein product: CASSPGGNNEQFF. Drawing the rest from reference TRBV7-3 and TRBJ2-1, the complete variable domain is GAGVSQTPSNKVTEKGKYVELRCDPISGHTALYWYRQSLGQGPEFLIYFQGTGAADDSGLPNDRFFAVRPEGSVSTLKIQRTERGDSAVYLCASSPGGNNEQFFGPGTRLTVL.

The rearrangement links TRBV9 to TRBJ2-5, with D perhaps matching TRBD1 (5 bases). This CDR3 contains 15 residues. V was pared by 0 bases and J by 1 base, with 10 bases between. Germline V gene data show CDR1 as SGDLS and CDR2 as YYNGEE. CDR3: CASSVATGPQETQYF. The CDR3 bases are TGTGCCAGCAGCGTAGCTACAGGTCCCCAAGAGACCCAGTACTTC.

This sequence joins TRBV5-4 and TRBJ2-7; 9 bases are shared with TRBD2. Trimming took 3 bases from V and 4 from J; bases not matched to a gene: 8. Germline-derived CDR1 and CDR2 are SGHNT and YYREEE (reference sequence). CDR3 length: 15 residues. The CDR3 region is CASSSPRTSGYEQYF. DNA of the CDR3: TGTGCCAGCAGCTCCCCCCGTACTAGCGGGTACGAGCAGTACTTC. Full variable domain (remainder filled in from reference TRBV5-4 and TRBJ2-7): ETGVTQSPTHLIKTRGQQVTLRCSSQSGHNTVSWYQQALGQGPQFIFQYYREEENGRGNFPPRFSGLQFPNYSSELNVNALELDDSALYLCASSSPRTSGYEQYFGPGTRLTVT.

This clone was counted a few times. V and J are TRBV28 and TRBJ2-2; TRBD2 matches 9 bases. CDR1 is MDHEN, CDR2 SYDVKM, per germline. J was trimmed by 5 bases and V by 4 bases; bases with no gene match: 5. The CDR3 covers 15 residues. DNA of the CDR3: TGTGCCAGCAGTTCGGGACTAGCTACAACCGGGGAGCTGTTTTTT. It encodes CASSSGLATTGELFF.

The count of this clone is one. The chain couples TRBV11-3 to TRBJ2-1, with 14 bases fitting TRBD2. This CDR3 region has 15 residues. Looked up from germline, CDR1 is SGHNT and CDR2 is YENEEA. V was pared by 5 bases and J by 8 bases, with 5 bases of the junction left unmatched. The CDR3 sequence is CASSPGLAGGDEQFF. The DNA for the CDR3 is TGTGCCAGCAGCCCTGGACTAGCGGGAGGCGATGAGCAGTTCTTC. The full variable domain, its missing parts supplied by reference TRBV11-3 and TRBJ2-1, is EAGVVQSPRYKIIEKKQPVAFWCNPISGHNTLYWYLQNLGQGPELLIRYENEEAVDDSQLPKDRFSAERLKGVDSTLKIQPAELGDSAVYLCASSPGLAGGDEQFFGPGTRLTVL.

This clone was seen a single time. Written as DNA, the CDR3 is TGTGCCAGCAGCTTCGACAGGGAAGTCACAGATACGCAGTATTTT. Encoded protein: CASSFDREVTDTQYF. This chain joins TRBV7-8 and TRBJ2-3; 7 nucleotides align to TRBD1. The junction had 5 bases not matched to a gene; V was cut back by 3 bases and J by 2 bases. The germline gives CDR1 SGHVS, CDR2 FQNEAQ. The CDR3 spans 15 residues.

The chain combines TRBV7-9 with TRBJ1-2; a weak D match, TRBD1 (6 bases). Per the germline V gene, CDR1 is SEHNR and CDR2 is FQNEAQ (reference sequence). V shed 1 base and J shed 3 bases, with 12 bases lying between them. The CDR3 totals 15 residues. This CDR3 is CASSLESGHYYGYTF. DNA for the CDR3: TGTGCCAGCAGCTTAGAATCGGGACACTACTATGGCTACACCTTC.

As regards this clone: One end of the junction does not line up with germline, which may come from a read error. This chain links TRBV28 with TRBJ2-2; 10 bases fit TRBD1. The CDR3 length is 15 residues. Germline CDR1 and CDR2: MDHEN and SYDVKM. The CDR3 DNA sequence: TGTGCCAGCCTTACGGACAGGGGGAACTCCGGGGAGCTGTTTTTT. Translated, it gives CASLTDRGNSGELFF.